The 30 T cell receptor beta chains below were found in one sample sequenced in a study of T cell clones after liver transplantation. The data were produced by immunoSEQ multiplex PCR, yet TCRdb's version contains in-frame clones alone and is incomplete. This table holds more than 6,000 clones, 70% found once. The sequences come from CD8+ T cells from blood, collected before liver transplant. The receptors stem from a human donor who received a liver transplant.

With regard to this clone: Other DNA sequences in the sample encode the same CDR3. CDR3 bases: TGTGCCAGTAGTATAGGGCTTTATCGTGGCTACACCTTC. Translating gives CASSIGLYRGYTF. V is TRBV19 and J is TRBJ1-2; the D is unclear. Germline lookup yields CDR1 LNHDA and CDR2 SQIVND (reference sequence). Trimming took off 1 base at V and 7 bases at J, with 10 bases between the two ends. The CDR3 totals 13 residues.

This chain uses TRBV19 with TRBJ2-1; TRBD2 matches 8 bases. Germline V gives CDR1 LNHDA, CDR2 SQIVND (reference sequence). The CDR3 spans 13 residues. J was trimmed by 10 bases and V by 1 base; bases with no gene match: 3. The DNA of the CDR3 is TGTGCCAGTAGTATAGTCGCGGGGGGCGAGCAGTTCTTC. It yields the protein CASSIVAGGEQFF.

This clone is medium-sized. This chain links TRBV10-3 with TRBJ1-1; 8 nucleotides align to TRBD1. J was trimmed by 1 base and V by 2 bases; bases with no gene match: 6. The CDR3 is made up of 16 amino acids. Germline V gene sequence: CDR1 ENHRY, CDR2 SYGVKD. Written as DNA, the CDR3 is TGTGCCATCAGTGAGCCCTGGACAGGGACGAACACTGAAGCTTTCTTT. Translating gives CAISEPWTGTNTEAFF.

V gene TRBV2 combines with J gene TRBJ2-3, with a tentative D call TRBD2 (7 bases). The germline gives CDR1 SNHLY, CDR2 FYNNEI. This CDR3 region has 15 residues. The V end lost 10 bases, the J end lost 0 bases, and 17 bases lay between the germline ends. CDR3 region: CATTAAGASTDTQYF. The CDR3 region has the DNA TGTGCCACGACTGCGGCGGGGGCGAGCACAGATACGCAGTATTTT.

The rearrangement uses TRBV4-1 and TRBJ1-5, with 7 bases identical to TRBD1. J gave up 4 bases and V 4 bases, and 7 bases lay outside the gene matches. The CDR3 extends over 15 amino acids. Germline V gene lookup returns CDR1 MGHRA and CDR2 YSYEKL. The CDR3 DNA reads as TGCGCCAGCAGCCCCTTTGACAGGGCTAATCAGCCCCAGCATTTT. This codes for CASSPFDRANQPQHF.

V and J are TRBV6-5 and TRBJ1-2; 7 nucleotides align to TRBD1. Germline V gene data show CDR1 as MNHEY and CDR2 as SVGAGI. J was trimmed by 7 bases and V by 1 base; bases with no gene match: 6. The CDR3 loop spans 14 amino acids. The DNA of the CDR3 is TGTGCCAGCAGTTACTTACAGGGGCGGAGTGGCTACACCTTC. This gives the protein CASSYLQGRSGYTF.

This chain uses TRBV7-9 with TRBJ2-1; no clear D. Trimming cost V 2 bases and J 8 bases, with 7 bases left between them. Germline values: CDR1 SEHNR, CDR2 FQNEAQ (reference sequence). The CDR3 totals 12 residues. The CDR3 sequence is CASSLKLDEQFF. CDR3 in DNA: TGTGCCAGCAGCTTAAAGCTGGATGAGCAGTTCTTC.

The chain is built from TRBV5-8 and TRBJ2-1, with D possibly called TRBD1 or TRBD2 (5 bases each). CDR1 is SGHTS, CDR2 YDEGEE, per germline. V lost 4 bases to trimming and J lost 0 bases, with 11 bases between them. This CDR3 contains 15 residues. CDR3 amino acids: CASSQGESSYNEQFF. CDR3 bases: TGTGCCAGCAGCCAAGGGGAGTCCTCCTACAATGAGCAGTTCTTC. Combining the CDR3 with reference TRBV5-8 and TRBJ2-1 gives the whole variable domain EAGVTQSPTHLIKTRGQQATLRCSPISGHTSVYWYQQALGLGLQFLLWYDEGEERNRGNFPPRFSGRQFPNYSSELNVNALELEDSALYLCASSQGESSYNEQFFGPGTRLTVL.

The J gene is TRBJ2-7, the V gene TRBV6-5; 9 bases map to TRBD1. With V trimmed by 0 bases and J by 0 bases, 0 bases remained unmatched. CDR3 size: 15 residues. Germline V gives CDR1 MNHEY, CDR2 SVGAGI. As DNA, the CDR3 is TGTGCCAGCAGTTACTCGACAGGGGGCTCCTACGAGCAGTACTTC. Protein product: CASSYSTGGSYEQYF.

The rearrangement links TRBV19 to TRBJ1-1; no clear D. Germline loops: CDR1 LNHDA, CDR2 SQIVND (reference sequence). Trimming cost V 4 bases and J 4 bases, with 16 bases left between them. This CDR3 region has 15 residues. CDR3 loop: CASSKIDTPSTEAFF. In DNA form, the CDR3 reads TGTGCCAGTAGTAAAATAGACACACCGAGCACTGAAGCTTTCTTT.

This clone was observed a single time. V gene TRBV19 combines with J gene TRBJ2-7; no clear D. Trimming pared 6 bases from V and 0 bases from J, leaving 12 bases between. Germline CDR1 LNHDA, CDR2 SQIVND (reference sequence). The CDR3 is 14 amino acids. CDR3 nucleotide sequence: TGTGCCAGTAGCCGGTTGTCGACCTCCTACGAGCAGTACTTC. Amino acids: CASSRLSTSYEQYF.

The chain links TRBV5-6 to TRBJ2-1; TRBD2 matches at 9 bases. The CDR3 consists of 14 residues. Germline assignment: CDR1 SGHDT and CDR2 YYEEEE. J was trimmed by 5 bases and V by 2 bases; bases with no gene match: 2. The CDR3 sequence is CASSLAGGHNEQFF. As DNA, the CDR3 is TGTGCCAGCAGCTTAGCGGGGGGCCACAATGAGCAGTTCTTC.

V is TRBV7-9 and J is TRBJ2-1; 10 nucleotides line up with TRBD2. The CDR3 consists of 18 residues. Germline CDR1 reads SEHNR; CDR2 reads FQNEAQ (reference sequence). With 0 bases clipped from V and 0 bases from J, the junction kept 5 bases outside the gene matches. The CDR3 here is CASSLAPGLAFSYNEQFF. CDR3 bases: TGTGCCAGCAGCTTAGCCCCGGGACTAGCGTTCTCCTACAATGAGCAGTTCTTC. Full variable domain (outside the CDR3, taken from reference TRBV7-9 and TRBJ2-1): DTGVSQNPRHKITKRGQNVTFRCDPISEHNRLYWYRQTLGQGPEFLTYFQNEAQLEKSRLLSDRFSAERPKGSFSTLEIQRTEQGDSAMYLCASSLAPGLAFSYNEQFFGPGTRLTVL.

V usage is TRBV9 and J usage is TRBJ2-5; D is undetermined. In germline, CDR1 is SGDLS, CDR2 YYNGEE. CDR3 size: 15 residues. V lost 0 bases and J 4 bases, leaving 13 bases between the germline ends. The DNA of the CDR3 is TGTGCCAGCAGCGTAGAGGAAGGGCGAGGAGAGACCCAGTACTTC. Amino acid sequence: CASSVEEGRGETQYF.

V gene TRBV4-1 combines with J gene TRBJ1-6; D gene unclear. The CDR3 covers 16 residues. V lost 0 bases and J lost 4, with 10 bases in between. CDR1 is MGHRA, CDR2 YSYEKL, per germline. The CDR3 DNA follows: TGCGCCAGCAGCCAAGAAACGGCAGCGTATAATTCACCCCTCCACTTT. Amino acids: CASSQETAAYNSPLHF.

V and J are TRBV14 and TRBJ2-3; D is possibly TRBD2 (5 bases). The CDR3 runs to 16 residues. Germline-derived CDR1 and CDR2 are SGHDN and FVKESK. The V and J ends lost 1 base and 6 bases respectively, with 17 bases between them. The CDR3 spells CASSQVYNFGGDTQYF. Written as DNA, the CDR3 is TGTGCCAGCAGCCAAGTTTACAATTTCGGCGGGGATACGCAGTATTTT. Full variable domain (missing parts from reference TRBV14 and TRBJ2-3): EAGVTQFPSHSVIEKGQTVTLRCDPISGHDNLYWYRRVMGKEIKFLLHFVKESKQDESGMPNNRFLAERTGGTYSTLKVQPAELEDSGVYFCASSQVYNFGGDTQYFGPGTRLTVL.

J is TRBJ2-6 and V is TRBV11-2; TRBD1 matches 7 bases. CDR3 length: 18 residues. Germline lookup yields CDR1 SGHAT and CDR2 FQNNGV. Trimming at V came to 2 bases and at J to 4 bases, leaving 11 bases not matched to a gene. The CDR3 coding sequence is TGTGCCAGCAGCTTATCGGGCTTGACAGGGACCGGGGCCAACGTCCTGACTTTC. Its protein product is CASSLSGLTGTGANVLTF.

This sequence joins TRBV27 and TRBJ1-2; no definite D call. V shed 2 bases and J shed 4 bases, with 14 bases lying between them. Germline loops: CDR1 MNHEY, CDR2 SMNVEV (reference sequence). This CDR3 has 15 residues. DNA for the CDR3: TGTGCCAGCAGTTTAGCCTCAGGTTCTGGCTATGGCTACACCTTC. It translates to CASSLASGSGYGYTF.

The chain employs TRBV5-1 and TRBJ2-5, with D tentatively TRBD2 (5 bases). The J call may be wrong; the DNA end is better matched by TRBJ2-7. CDR1 and CDR2 from the germline V gene are SGHRS and YFSETQ. The CDR3 runs to 15 residues. This chain's CDR3 is CASSFTGIPRHEQYF. In nucleotides, the CDR3 is TGCGCCAGCAGCTTCACCGGGATACCTCGTCACGAGCAGTACTTC.

This sequence joins TRBV7-9 and TRBJ1-1; 7 nucleotides match TRBD1. From germline, CDR1 is SEHNR and CDR2 FQNEAQ (reference sequence). This CDR3 has 12 amino acids. The J segment lost 6 bases and the V segment lost 5 bases, leaving 3 bases of the junction unmatched. The CDR3 reads CASSDRVSEAFF. The CDR3 DNA follows: TGTGCCAGCAGCGACAGGGTCTCTGAAGCTTTCTTT.

The chain uses TRBV4-3 and TRBJ2-1; 14 bases are shared with TRBD2. V shed 4 bases, J shed 7 bases, and the junction held 9 bases outside the gene matches. Germline CDR1 and CDR2: LGHNA and YSLEER. The CDR3 is made up of 17 amino acids. CDR3 loop: CASSRTTSGRAGNEQFF. CDR3 nucleotides: TGCGCCAGCAGCCGGACGACTAGCGGGAGGGCGGGGAATGAGCAGTTCTTC.

The CDR3 sequence is CASSLEPVNTEAFF. The DNA of the CDR3 is TGTGCCAGCAGCTTGGAGCCAGTGAACACTGAAGCTTTCTTT. The V gene is TRBV5-4, the J gene TRBJ1-1, with D unresolved. The CDR3 extends over 14 amino acids. The V gene lost 0 bases and the J gene lost 0 bases, with 6 bases spanning the gap. Germline CDR1 and CDR2: SGHNT and YYREEE (reference sequence).

This chain uses TRBV29-1 with TRBJ2-1; 9 nucleotides agree with TRBD1. The CDR3 extends over 13 amino acids. The V segment lost 7 bases and the J segment 6 bases; nucleotides outside the gene matches: 7. Germline CDR1 is SQVTM and CDR2 is ANQGSEA. CDR3 nucleotides: TGCAGCGAGTCAGCGACAGGGGGCAATGAGCAGTTCTTC. Translation: CSESATGGNEQFF.

The chain combines TRBV6-5 with TRBJ1-2; D uncertain. V shed 6 bases and J shed 8 bases, with 13 bases lying between them. The CDR3 sequence is 12 residues long. The V gene's germline CDR1 is MNHEY and CDR2 SVGAGI. The CDR3 region is CASRYSTGGYTF. The CDR3, as DNA: TGTGCCAGCAGATATTCTACGGGAGGCTACACCTTC.

V is TRBV7-9 and J is TRBJ2-7; D unresolved. The CDR3 contains 12 residues. V was trimmed by 5 bases and J by 2 bases, leaving 7 bases between them. Germline V gives CDR1 SEHNR, CDR2 FQNEAQ (reference sequence). CDR3 loop: CASSTDTYEQYF. CDR3 nucleotide sequence: TGTGCCAGCAGCACCGACACCTACGAGCAGTACTTC.

There are a few counts of this clone. The J gene is TRBJ2-4, the V gene TRBV27, with 10 bases matching TRBD1. CDR1 and CDR2 from the germline V gene are MNHEY and SMNVEV (reference sequence). J was trimmed by 1 base and V by 5 bases; bases with no gene match: 14. The CDR3 consists of 19 residues. For the CDR3, the DNA is TGTGCCAGCAGTGAATATGAGACAGGGGGCCCCGGCGCCAAAAACATTCAGTACTTC. Its translation: CASSEYETGGPGAKNIQYF.

The rearrangement joins TRBV10-3 to TRBJ2-1, with a weak D call TRBD1 (5 bases). The CDR3 length is 15 residues. Trimming removed 0 bases at V and 7 bases at J, with 13 bases between. Germline V lookup: CDR1 ENHRY, CDR2 SYGVKD. CDR3 in amino acids: CAISESTKGINEQFF. The CDR3 DNA follows: TGTGCCATCAGTGAGTCAACGAAGGGGATAAATGAGCAGTTCTTC.

The gene calls are TRBV27 and TRBJ2-7; tentative D call: TRBD1 (5 bases). The CDR3 has 16 amino acids. Deletions cut 4 bases from V and 3 bases from J, with 19 bases between. Germline CDR1 MNHEY, CDR2 SMNVEV (reference sequence). In DNA, the CDR3 is TGTGCCAGCAGTTCCATGGCAGGGATTATAGGCTACGAGCAGTACTTC. Protein sequence: CASSSMAGIIGYEQYF.

In this sample, this clone turned up a few times. This chain uses TRBV15 with TRBJ2-3; TRBD1 agrees at 8 bases. The CDR3 is made up of 13 amino acids. Germline V lookup: CDR1 LNHNV, CDR2 YYDKDF (reference sequence). Trimming removed 8 bases from V and 0 bases from J; junction bases left unmatched: 1. This chain's CDR3 is CATRTGSTDTQYF. In DNA form, the CDR3 reads TGTGCCACCCGGACAGGGAGCACAGATACGCAGTATTTT.

V and J are TRBV6-5 and TRBJ2-7; D is unresolved. The CDR3 totals 12 residues. Germline V gene lookup returns CDR1 MNHEY and CDR2 SVGAGI. With 2 bases removed from V and 2 bases from J, the gap between germline ends came to 4 bases. The CDR3 DNA is TGTGCCAGCAGTTACCCGACCTACGAGCAGTACGTC. It translates to CASSYPTYEQYV.